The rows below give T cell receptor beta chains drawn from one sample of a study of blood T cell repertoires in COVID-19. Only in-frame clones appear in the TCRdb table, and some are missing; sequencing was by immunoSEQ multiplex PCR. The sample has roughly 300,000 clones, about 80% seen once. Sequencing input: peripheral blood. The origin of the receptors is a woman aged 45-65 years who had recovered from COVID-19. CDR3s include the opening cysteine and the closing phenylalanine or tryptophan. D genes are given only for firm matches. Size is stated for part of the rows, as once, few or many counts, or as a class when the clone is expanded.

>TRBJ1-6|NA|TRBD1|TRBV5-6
CASSQRYPQGAGPGSPLHF
TGTGCCAGCAGCCAACGGTACCCACAGGGGGCAGGTCCGGGATCACCCCTCCACTTT
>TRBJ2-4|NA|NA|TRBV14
CASSQDGGSQIKNIQYF
TGTGCCAGCAGCCAAGATGGAGGGAGCCAAATTAAAAACATTCAGTACTTC
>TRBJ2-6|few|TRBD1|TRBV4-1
CASSQRGGAPGLAGANVLTF
TGCGCCAGCAGCCAGCGAGGGGGCGCCCCTGGTTTGGCTGGGGCCAACGTCCTGACTTTC
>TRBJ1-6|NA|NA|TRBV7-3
CASSLLPYNSPLHF
TGTGCCAGCAGCCTGCTACCCTATAATTCACCCCTCCACTTT
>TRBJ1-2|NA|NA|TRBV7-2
CASSLVRGSNYGYTF
TGTGCCAGCAGCTTAGTTCGCGGGTCTAACTATGGCTACACCTTC
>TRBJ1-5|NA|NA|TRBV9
CAHTMAGLQSSNQPQHF
TGTGCCCACACCATGGCAGGCCTACAGAGTAGCAATCAGCCCCAGCATTTT
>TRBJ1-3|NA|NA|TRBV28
CASSPQISGNTIYF
TGTGCCAGCAGTCCCCAGATCTCTGGAAACACCATATATTTT
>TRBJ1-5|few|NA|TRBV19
CASSANRVHQPQHF
TGTGCCAGTAGTGCAAACAGGGTTCATCAGCCCCAGCATTTT
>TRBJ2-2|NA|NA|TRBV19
CASSTRDGGELFF
TGTGCCAGTAGTACAAGAGATGGCGGGGAGCTGTTTTTT
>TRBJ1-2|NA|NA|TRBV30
CAWSPPYTGPPGGYTF
TGTGCCTGGAGTCCGCCCTACACAGGGCCACCGGGTGGCTACACCTTC
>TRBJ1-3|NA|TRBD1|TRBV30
CAWSHSGQGSDTIYF
TGTGCCTGGAGTCATTCGGGACAGGGGTCGGACACCATATATTTT